Presented here are 2 T cell receptor beta chains from one specimen sequenced in a study of T cells after yellow fever vaccination. TCRdb recomputed calls from the 5' RACE reads with MiXCR, one row per CDR3 protein. The data contain under 200,000 distinct CDR3 sequences, 6.5% to 8.5% of them singletons. Sequencing was performed on CD4+ T cells sorted from PBMCs, taken 5 to 6 days after the first yellow fever vaccination. The receptors come from a man younger than 35 who received the YFV17D yellow fever vaccine.

The rearrangement joins TRBV6-1 to TRBJ1-5; D gene uncertain. The V end was cut by 4 bases, the J end by 0 bases, with 19 bases between. CDR1 is MNHNS and CDR2 is SASEGT in the germline V gene. The CDR3 length is 18 residues. The CDR3 bases are TGTGCCAGCAGTGTCCGGGAGCTCACCTATTATAGCAATCAGCCCCAGCATTTT. Amino acids: CASSVRELTYYSNQPQHF.

This clonotype appeared a few times. The V call is TRBV4-1, the J call TRBJ2-1; 7 bases are shared with TRBD2. This CDR3 comprises 18 residues. Germline trimming cut 0 bases from V and 2 bases from J; bases unmatched to any gene: 10. Germline V CDR1 and CDR2: MGHRA, YSYEKL. The CDR3: CASSQERGAGTPYNEQFF. In DNA, the CDR3 is TGCGCCAGCAGCCAAGAGAGGGGAGCGGGGACCCCCTACAATGAGCAGTTCTTC.